This record concerns one T cell receptor (beta chain) sequence. The data stem from a study of cytomegalovirus exposure and HLA in healthy donors. The PCR made use of 60 Vbeta and 13 Jbeta primers. Profiling relied on immunoSEQ multiplex PCR, and the TCRdb table lists in-frame clones only, not all of them. The sample has about 91,000 clones, 85% to 90% seen once. The V and J ends lost 0 bases and 2 bases, in that order; junction bases with no gene match: 7. This CDR3 comprises 16 residues. CDR1 is LGHNA, CDR2 YSLEER, per germline. The sample was PBMCs. The rearrangement links TRBV4-3 to TRBJ2-7; 7 positions agree with TRBD2. The receptor's source is a man younger than 35 in good health and CMV-seronegative. CDR3 amino acids: CASSQDAASGAYEQYF. The CDR3 nucleotides are TGCGCCAGCAGCCAAGATGCGGCTAGCGGTGCCTACGAGCAGTACTTC.